Sequencing of this T cell receptor beta chain was carried out in a study of neurological immune-mediated disorders. This clonotype appeared many times. What it recognizes is unknown. MiXCR, applied by TCRdb to the 5' RACE reads, yields one record per CDR3 protein. Of 35,000 to 40,000 distinct CDR3 sequences detected, 11% appear once; the ten largest clones hold just under 4%. The cell input for sorted libraries was 1 million, and those cells were CD4+ or CD8+ T cells. Study-level findings and limits: There were no CDR3 amino acid sequences shared by expanded clones across subjects, a result suggesting private repertoires in all groups. Multiple sclerosis was found to have the least TCR clonal expansion, below healthy controls, and HTLV-1-associated myelopathy the most.

Germline CDR1 and CDR2: WSHSY and SAAADI. The ends were cut back, 7 bases at V and 0 bases at J, with 7 bases in the middle. CDR3 length: 14 amino acids. This sequence was found in a young woman with HTLV-1-associated myelopathy (HAM/TSP). The sequenced material came from CD4+ T cells from blood. This sequence joins TRBV10-2 and TRBJ1-6; the D is unclear. The CDR3 protein is CASTRSSYNSPLHF. CDR3 DNA sequence: TGCGCCAGCACAAGGAGCTCCTATAATTCACCCCTCCACTTT.